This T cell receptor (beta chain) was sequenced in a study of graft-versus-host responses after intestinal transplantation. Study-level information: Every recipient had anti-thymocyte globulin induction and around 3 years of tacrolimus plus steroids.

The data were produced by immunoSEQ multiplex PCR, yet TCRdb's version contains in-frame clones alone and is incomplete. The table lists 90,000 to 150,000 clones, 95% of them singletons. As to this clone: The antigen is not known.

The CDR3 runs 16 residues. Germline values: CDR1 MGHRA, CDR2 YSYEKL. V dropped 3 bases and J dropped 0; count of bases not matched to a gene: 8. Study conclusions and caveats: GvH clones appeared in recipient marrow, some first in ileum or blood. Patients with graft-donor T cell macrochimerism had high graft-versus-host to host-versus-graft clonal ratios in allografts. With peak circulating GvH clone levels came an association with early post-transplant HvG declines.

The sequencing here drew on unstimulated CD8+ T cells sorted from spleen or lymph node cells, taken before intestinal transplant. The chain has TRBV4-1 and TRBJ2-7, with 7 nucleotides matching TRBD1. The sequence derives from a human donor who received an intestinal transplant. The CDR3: CASSHGRGSSSYEQYF. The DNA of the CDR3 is TGCGCCAGCAGCCACGGCAGGGGGAGTAGCTCCTACGAGCAGTACTTC.